The entry below gives a single T cell receptor beta chain sequence along with its context. Described time point: pretreatment peripheral blood. CDR1 LNHDA and CDR2 SQIVND come from the germline V gene (reference sequence). Trimming shortened V by 7 bases and J by 5 bases, and 20 bases separated the two germline ends. This CDR3 is 16 amino acids long. These data originate in a study of PD-L1 blockade in urothelial cancer. This table comes from immunoSEQ multiplex PCR, and its TCRdb copy is limited to in-frame clones, with some not included. The sample lists 55,000 to 80,000 clones; 81% were seen once. The source was PBMCs, collected around atezolizumab (anti-PD-L1) treatment. This chain connects TRBV19 to TRBJ2-2, with D perhaps TRBD2 (6 bases). This TCR derives from an older man with urothelial cancer. DNA for the CDR3: TGTGCCAGTATCAGGAGGTCCCGGGGGAGGACCGGGGAGCTGTTTTTT. Protein: CASIRRSRGRTGELFF.